The entry below describes one T cell receptor (beta chain). What it binds is not known. This entry comes from a study of OX40 agonist ivuxolimab in advanced cancers. Study summary: Patients in dose escalation had liver, melanoma, kidney or head and neck cancers.

Study conclusions and caveats: Clones of CD4+ and CD8+ blood T cells grew by week 6 at doses of 0.1 to 3.0 mg/kg. There were also nonresponders showing low normalized T-cell clonal expansion.

The protocol was immunoSEQ multiplex PCR, while the TCRdb copy is restricted to in-frame clones and leaves out a portion. The sample lists roughly 69,000 clones; approximately 89% were seen once. Germline CDR1 is SGHDT and CDR2 is YYEEEE. V shed 6 bases, J shed 8 bases, and the junction held 10 bases outside the gene matches. This CDR3 has 16 amino acids. This sequence originates from an adult with an advanced solid tumor such as melanoma, head and neck, liver or kidney cancer. The rearrangement links TRBV5-6 to TRBJ2-1; 14 bases match TRBD2. Sequencing used CD4+ or CD8+ T cells sorted from blood, obtained in a trial of the OX40 agonist ivuxolimab. The CDR3 nucleotides are TGTGCCAGCACCAAACCGGGACTAGCGGGAGTGTATGAGCAGTTCTTC. It specifies CASTKPGLAGVYEQFF.